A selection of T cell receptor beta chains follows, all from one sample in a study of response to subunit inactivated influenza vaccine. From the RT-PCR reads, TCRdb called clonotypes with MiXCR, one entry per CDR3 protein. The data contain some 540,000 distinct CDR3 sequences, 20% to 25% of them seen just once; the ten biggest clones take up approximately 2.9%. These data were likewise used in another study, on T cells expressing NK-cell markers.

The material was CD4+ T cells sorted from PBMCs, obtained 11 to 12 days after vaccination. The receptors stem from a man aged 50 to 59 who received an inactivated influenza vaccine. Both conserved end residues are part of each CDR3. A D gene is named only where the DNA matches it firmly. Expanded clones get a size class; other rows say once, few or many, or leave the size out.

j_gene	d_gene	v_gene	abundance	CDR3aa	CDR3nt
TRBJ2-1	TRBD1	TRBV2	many	CASSESLGQSIYNEQFF	TGTGCCAGCAGTGAAAGTCTGGGACAGTCCATCTACAATGAGCAGTTCTTC
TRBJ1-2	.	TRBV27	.	CASSSDIDSLYGYTF	TGTGCCAGCAGTTCGGACATCGATAGCCTTTATGGCTACACCTTC
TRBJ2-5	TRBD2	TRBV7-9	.	CASSKRGGWETQYF	TGTGCCAGCAGCAAACGGGGGGGCTGGGAGACCCAGTACTTC
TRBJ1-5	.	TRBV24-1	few	CATGDSDQPQHF	TGTGCCACCGGTGACAGCGATCAGCCCCAGCATTTT
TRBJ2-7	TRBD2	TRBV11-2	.	CASNNRGLANEQYF	TGTGCCAGCAACAATCGCGGACTAGCGAATGAGCAGTACTTC
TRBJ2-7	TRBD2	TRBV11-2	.	CATSLPVAGGQSSYEQYF	TGTGCCACCTCCTTACCCGTAGCGGGGGGACAAAGCTCCTACGAGCAGTACTTC
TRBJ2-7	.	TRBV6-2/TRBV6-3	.	CASSYEGNEQYF	TGTGCCAGCAGTTACGAAGGGAACGAGCAGTACTTC
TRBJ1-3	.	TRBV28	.	CASRLGSSGNTIYF	TGTGCCAGCAGGTTAGGGTCCTCTGGAAACACCATATATTTT
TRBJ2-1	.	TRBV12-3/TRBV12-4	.	CATRGWLDNEQFF	TGTGCCACCCGAGGTTGGCTCGACAATGAGCAGTTCTTC
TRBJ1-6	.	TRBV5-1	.	CASSAGQDSPLHF	TGCGCCAGCAGCGCCGGACAAGATTCACCCCTCCACTTT
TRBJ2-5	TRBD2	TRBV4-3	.	CASSRTIAGGETQYF	TGCGCCAGCAGCCGAACAATAGCGGGAGGAGAGACCCAGTACTTC
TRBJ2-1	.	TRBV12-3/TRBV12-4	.	CASSLNRPRPQFF	TGTGCCAGCAGTTTAAATCGGCCCCGTCCTCAGTTCTTC
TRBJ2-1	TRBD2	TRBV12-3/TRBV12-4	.	CASSLAGSGGRDEQFF	TGTGCCAGCAGTTTAGCGGGTAGCGGGGGGCGCGATGAGCAGTTCTTC
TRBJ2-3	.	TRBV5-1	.	CASSYGGVSSTDTQYF	TGCGCCAGCAGCTATGGGGGTGTTTCTAGCACAGATACGCAGTATTTT
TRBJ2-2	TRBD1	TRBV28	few	CASSYPQGTGPTGELFF	TGTGCCAGCAGTTACCCCCAGGGGACAGGTCCCACCGGGGAGCTGTTTTTT
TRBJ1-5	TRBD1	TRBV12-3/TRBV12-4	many	CASSLRDRLEPQHF	TGTGCCAGCAGTCTCCGGGACAGACTGGAGCCCCAGCATTTT
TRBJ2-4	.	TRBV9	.	CASSVDQGNRVNIQYF	TGTGCCAGCAGCGTAGATCAAGGGAACAGGGTCAACATTCAGTACTTC
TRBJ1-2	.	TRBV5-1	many	CASRLLRGANYGYTF	TGCGCCAGCAGGCTTCTCCGGGGAGCTAACTATGGCTACACCTTC
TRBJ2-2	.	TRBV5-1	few	CASSLGQGLETGELFF	TGCGCCAGCAGCCTAGGCCAGGGTTTGGAGACCGGGGAGCTGTTTTTT
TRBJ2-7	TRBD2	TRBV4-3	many	CASSQEWGLASGSYEQYF	TGCGCCAGCAGCCAAGAATGGGGATTGGCTAGCGGGAGCTACGAGCAGTACTTC
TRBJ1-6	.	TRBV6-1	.	CASSERDTGYSPLHF	TGTGCCAGCAGTGAACGGGACACCGGCTATTCACCCCTCCACTTT
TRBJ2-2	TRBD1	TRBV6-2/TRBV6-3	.	CASGSHGTGNTGELFF	TGTGCCAGCGGCTCCCATGGGACAGGGAACACCGGGGAGCTGTTTTTT
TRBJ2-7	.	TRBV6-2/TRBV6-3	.	CASSRPLPPYEQYF	TGTGCCAGCAGCCGTCCGCTTCCTCCCTACGAGCAGTACTTC
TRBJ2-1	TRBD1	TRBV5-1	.	CARLGTGNLLPLSEQFF	TGCGCCAGACTGGGGACAGGGAACCTTTTACCCCTCTCTGAGCAGTTCTTC
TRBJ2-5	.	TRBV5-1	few	CASSHASTGGETQYF	TGCGCCAGCAGCCACGCTTCGACAGGCGGAGAGACCCAGTACTTC
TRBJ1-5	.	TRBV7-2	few	CASSLEAGGHQPQHF	TGTGCCAGCAGCTTAGAGGCGGGCGGGCATCAGCCCCAGCATTTT
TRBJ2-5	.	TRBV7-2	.	CASSRTASDETQYF	TGTGCCAGCAGCCGAACGGCGAGCGACGAGACCCAGTACTTC
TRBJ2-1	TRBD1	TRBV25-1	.	CASRPRQGLVHEQFF	TGTGCCAGCAGACCGAGACAGGGATTAGTACATGAGCAGTTCTTC
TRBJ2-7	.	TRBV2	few	CASSVGEYAYEQYF	TGTGCCAGCAGTGTAGGGGAATACGCCTACGAGCAGTACTTC
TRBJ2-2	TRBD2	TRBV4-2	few	CASSQDIAGKTGELFF	TGTGCCAGCAGCCAAGATATAGCGGGAAAAACCGGGGAGCTGTTTTTT
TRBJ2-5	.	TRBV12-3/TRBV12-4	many	CASRLSWGGQETQYF	TGTGCCAGCAGGTTGTCGTGGGGAGGCCAAGAGACCCAGTACTTC
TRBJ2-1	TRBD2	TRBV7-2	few	CASSLVRASGGDNEQFF	TGTGCCAGCAGCTTAGTGCGAGCAAGCGGGGGAGACAATGAGCAGTTCTTC
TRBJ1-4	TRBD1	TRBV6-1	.	CASSGQGANEKLFF	TGTGCCAGCAGTGGACAGGGGGCTAATGAAAAACTGTTTTTT